The 12 T cell receptor beta chains below come from one sample, sequenced in a study of OX40 agonist ivuxolimab in advanced cancers. Library prep was done by the immunoSEQ multiplex PCR assay. Sourced from immuneACCESS, this table was stored by TCRdb with only in-frame sequences that have V and J called. A share of the clones is absent; for the studies checked, an unresolved V gene accounts for under half, and the remainder has no known explanation. The sample table holds some 100,000 clones, of which under 90% were seen once. Around 1.8% of the sample is taken by the ten largest. The sequenced sample was CD4+ or CD8+ T cells sorted from blood, obtained in a trial of the OX40 agonist ivuxolimab. These receptor sequences come from an adult with an advanced solid tumor such as melanoma, head and neck, liver or kidney cancer.

The chain is built from TRBV7-9 and TRBJ1-2; 7 positions agree with TRBD1. The CDR3 consists of 14 residues. Germline values: CDR1 SEHNR, CDR2 FQNEAQ (reference sequence). Losses at the gene ends were 5 bases for V and 8 bases for J; bases not matched to a gene: 11. In DNA, the CDR3 is TGTGCCAGCAGCCCTAGGGACAGTCCAAGGGGCTACACCTTC. It encodes CASSPRDSPRGYTF. Together with reference TRBV7-9 and TRBJ1-2, the CDR3 gives the full variable domain: DTGVSQNPRHKITKRGQNVTFRCDPISEHNRLYWYRQTLGQGPEFLTYFQNEAQLEKSRLLSDRFSAERPKGSFSTLEIQRTEQGDSAMYLCASSPRDSPRGYTFGSGTRLTVV.

The chain uses TRBV29-1 and TRBJ1-2; TRBD1 matches at 7 bases. CDR3 length: 15 residues. J was trimmed by 2 bases and V by 7 bases; bases with no gene match: 13. Germline lookup yields CDR1 SQVTM and CDR2 ANQGSEA. In DNA form, the CDR3 reads TGCAGCGCTCAAACAGGGGCGACTGACAACTATGGCTACACCTTC. It encodes CSAQTGATDNYGYTF.

The CDR3 DNA reads as TGTGCCAGCTCACTGAGCCGGGACCGCTACGAGCAGTACTTC. Residues: CASSLSRDRYEQYF. V usage is TRBV18 and J usage is TRBJ2-7, with D perhaps being TRBD1 or TRBD2 (5 bases each). Per the germline V gene, CDR1 is KGHSH and CDR2 is LQKENI. The V end lost 4 bases, the J end lost 3 bases, and 13 bases lay between the germline ends. CDR3 length equals 14 residues. The entire variable domain, with the rest obtained from reference TRBV18 and TRBJ2-7, is as follows: NAGVMQNPRHLVRRRGQEARLRCSPMKGHSHVYWYRQLPEEGLKFMVYLQKENIIDESGMPKERFSAEFPKEGPSILRIQQVVRGDSAAYFCASSLSRDRYEQYFGPGTRLTVT.

The rearrangement joins TRBV6-6 to TRBJ2-7; no reliable D call. Trimming left V 4 bases short and J 2 bases short, with 12 bases between. Germline loops: CDR1 MNHNY, CDR2 SVGAGI (reference sequence). This CDR3 spans 14 amino acids. CDR3 region: CASSSQSVAYEQYF. The CDR3, as DNA: TGTGCCAGCAGTTCCCAGTCAGTGGCCTACGAGCAGTACTTC.

V usage is TRBV2 and J usage is TRBJ2-3; the D is unclear. Between the trimmed V and J ends, which lost 8 bases and 4 bases, there was a span of 10 bases. Germline V CDR1 and CDR2: SNHLY, FYNNEI. This CDR3 has 12 residues. CDR3 residues: CASSYGPDTQYF. The CDR3 nucleotides read TGTGCCAGCTCTTACGGCCCAGATACGCAGTATTTT. Full variable domain (missing parts from reference TRBV2 and TRBJ2-3): EPEVTQTPSHQVTQMGQEVILRCVPISNHLYFYWYRQILGQKVEFLVSFYNNEISEKSEIFDDQFSVERPDGSNFTLKIRSTKLEDSAMYFCASSYGPDTQYFGPGTRLTVL.

The V gene is TRBV19, the J gene TRBJ1-1; D is possibly TRBD1 (6 bases). The CDR3 has 14 amino acids. Deletions cut 4 bases from V and 6 bases from J, with 15 bases between. Looked up from germline, CDR1 is LNHDA and CDR2 is SQIVND (reference sequence). For the CDR3, the DNA is TGTGCCAGTAGTAAAGCGGACAGAAGCTCTGAAGCTTTCTTT. It codes for CASSKADRSSEAFF.

The genes are TRBV6-5 and TRBJ1-2, with 7 positions matching TRBD1. CDR1 and CDR2 (germline): MNHEY, SVGAGI. V lost 0 bases and J lost 2; bases outside the gene matches: 3. The CDR3 has 15 amino acids. The CDR3 loop reads CASSYSRGQNYGYTF. CDR3 bases: TGTGCCAGCAGTTACTCGAGGGGACAGAACTATGGCTACACCTTC.

The rearrangement links TRBV2 to TRBJ2-5; perhaps TRBD2 as D (6 bases). Trimming removed 7 bases at V and 2 bases at J, with 11 bases between. Looked up from germline, CDR1 is SNHLY and CDR2 is FYNNEI. The CDR3 length is 13 residues. In DNA form, the CDR3 reads TGTGCCAGCACCCTAGCGCGGCAAGAGACCCAGTACTTC. It yields the protein CASTLARQETQYF.

CDR3: CASHRGTGELFF. In nucleotides, the CDR3 is TGTGCCAGCCACCGCGGCACCGGGGAGCTGTTTTTT. This sequence joins TRBV28 and TRBJ2-2, with D hard to call. Germline values: CDR1 MDHEN, CDR2 SYDVKM. This CDR3 has 12 amino acids. Trimming took off 8 bases at V and 4 bases at J, with 8 bases between the two ends.

The CDR3 is CASSLGPQGQEQFF. The CDR3, as DNA: TGCGCCAGCAGCTTGGGGCCCCAGGGGCAAGAGCAGTTCTTC. This chain uses TRBV5-1 with TRBJ2-1, with D perhaps matching TRBD1 (6 bases). This CDR3 is built from 14 residues. Germline CDR1 SGHRS, CDR2 YFSETQ. V lost 0 bases to trimming and J lost 10 bases, with 14 bases between them.

The rearrangement uses TRBV29-1 and TRBJ1-5; D call uncertain. CDR3 length: 12 amino acids. From germline, CDR1 is SQVTM and CDR2 ANQGSEA. V shed 7 bases and J shed 1 base, with 8 bases lying between them. CDR3 nucleotide sequence: TGCAGCGCCCTGGAAAGCAATCAGCCCCAGCATTTT. It translates to CSALESNQPQHF.

The rearrangement joins TRBV19 to TRBJ1-2; D is unclear. Germline CDR1 reads LNHDA; CDR2 reads SQIVND (reference sequence). The CDR3 spans 15 residues. V lost 7 bases and J lost 3, with 18 bases in between. The CDR3 bases are TGTGCCAGTAAGAGTCGGTTGGGGAAGGACTATGGCTACACCTTC. It codes for CASKSRLGKDYGYTF. The full variable domain, completed using reference TRBV19 and TRBJ1-2, is DGGITQSPKYLFRKEGQNVTLSCEQNLNHDAMYWYRQDPGQGLRLIYYSQIVNDFQKGDIAEGYSVSREKKESFPLTVTSAQKNPTAFYLCASKSRLGKDYGYTFGSGTRLTVV.